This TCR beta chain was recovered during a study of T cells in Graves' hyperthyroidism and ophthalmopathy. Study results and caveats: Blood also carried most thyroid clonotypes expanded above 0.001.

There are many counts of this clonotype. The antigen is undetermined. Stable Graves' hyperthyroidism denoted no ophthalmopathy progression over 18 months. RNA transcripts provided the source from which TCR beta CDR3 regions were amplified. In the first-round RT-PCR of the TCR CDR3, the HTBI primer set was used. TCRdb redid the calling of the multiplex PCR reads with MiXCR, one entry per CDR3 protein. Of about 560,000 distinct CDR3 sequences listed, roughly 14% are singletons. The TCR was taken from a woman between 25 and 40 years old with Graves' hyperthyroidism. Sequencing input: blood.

The chain's CDR3 is CASSWRLSYNEQFF. DNA for the CDR3: TGTGCCAGCAGTTGGAGACTATCTTACAATGAGCAGTTCTTC. The chain recombines TRBV12-3 or TRBV12-4 with TRBJ2-1; D may be TRBD2 (5 bases). CDR3 size: 14 residues. V was clipped by 4 bases and J by 4 bases, with 11 bases between them.